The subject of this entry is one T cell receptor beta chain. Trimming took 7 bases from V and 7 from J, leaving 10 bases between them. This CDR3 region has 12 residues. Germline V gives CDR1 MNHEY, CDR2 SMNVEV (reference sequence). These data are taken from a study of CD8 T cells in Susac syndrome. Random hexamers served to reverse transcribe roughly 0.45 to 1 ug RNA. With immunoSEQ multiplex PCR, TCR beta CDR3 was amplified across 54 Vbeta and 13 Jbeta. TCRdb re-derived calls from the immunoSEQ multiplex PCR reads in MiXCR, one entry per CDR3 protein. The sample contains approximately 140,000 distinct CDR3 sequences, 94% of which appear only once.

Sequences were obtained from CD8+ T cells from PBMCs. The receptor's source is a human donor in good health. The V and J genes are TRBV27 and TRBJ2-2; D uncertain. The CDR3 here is CASKWLGGELFF. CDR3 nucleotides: TGTGCCAGCAAATGGCTCGGCGGGGAGCTGTTTTTT.